The entry that follows covers one T cell receptor (beta chain) sequence. The data were obtained in a study of blood T cell repertoires in COVID-19. Study overall: The origin of the acute and convalescent COVID-19 samples was the United States, Italy and Spain. Sources were T cells, B-cell-depleted T cells, or PBMCs; the material itself was cDNA or gDNA.

The CDR3 covers 15 residues. In germline, CDR1 is SNHLY, CDR2 FYNNEI. V shed 6 bases and J 5 bases; nucleotides not matched to a gene: 11. Sequencing used immunoSEQ multiplex PCR; TCRdb keeps in-frame clones, though not all of them. The data show about 420,000 clones, with around nine tenths seen just once and 0.7% to 1% held by the top ten. This chain joins TRBV2 and TRBJ2-5; 8 bases fit TRBD1. The specimen was peripheral blood. This TCR derives from a young man with COVID-19, enrolled during active disease. CDR3 sequence reads: CASRQGAWDYETQYF. The DNA for the CDR3 is TGTGCCAGCAGGCAGGGGGCGTGGGATTATGAGACCCAGTACTTC.